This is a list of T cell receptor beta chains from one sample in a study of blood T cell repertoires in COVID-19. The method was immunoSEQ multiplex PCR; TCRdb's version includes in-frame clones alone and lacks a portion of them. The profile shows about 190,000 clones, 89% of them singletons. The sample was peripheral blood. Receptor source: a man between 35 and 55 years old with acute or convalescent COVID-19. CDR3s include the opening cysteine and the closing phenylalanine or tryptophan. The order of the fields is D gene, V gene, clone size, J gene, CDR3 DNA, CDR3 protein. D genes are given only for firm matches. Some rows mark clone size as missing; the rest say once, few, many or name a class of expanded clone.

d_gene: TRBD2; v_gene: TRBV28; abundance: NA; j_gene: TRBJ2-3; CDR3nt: TGTGCCAGCAGTTTCTCGGGGGGGTTAGATACGCAGTATTTT; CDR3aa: CASSFSGGLDTQYF
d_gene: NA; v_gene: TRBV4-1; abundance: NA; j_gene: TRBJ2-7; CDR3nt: TGCGCCAGCAGCCACATAGACGAGCAGTACTTC; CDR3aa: CASSHIDEQYF
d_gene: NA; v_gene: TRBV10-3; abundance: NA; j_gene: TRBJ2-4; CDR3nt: TGTGCCATCAGTGAGTCGAGTGGAGGCCTAGCCAAAAACATTCAGTACTTC; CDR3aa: CAISESSGGLAKNIQYF
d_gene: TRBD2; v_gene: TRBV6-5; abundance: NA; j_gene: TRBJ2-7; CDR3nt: TGTGCCAGCAGTCTCCGGGGAGGGTTGTACGAGCAGTACTTC; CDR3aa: CASSLRGGLYEQYF
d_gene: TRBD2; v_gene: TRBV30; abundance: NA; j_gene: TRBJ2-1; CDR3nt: TGTGCCTGGACCAGGGGACTAGCCGATGAGCAGTTCTTC; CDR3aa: CAWTRGLADEQFF
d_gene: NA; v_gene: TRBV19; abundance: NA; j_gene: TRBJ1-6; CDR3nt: TGTGCCAGTAGTATAGGAGATTTGGCCTATAATTCACCCCTCCACTTT; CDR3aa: CASSIGDLAYNSPLHF
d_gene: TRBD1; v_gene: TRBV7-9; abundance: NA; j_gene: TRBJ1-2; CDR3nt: TGTGCCAGCAGCTTACCGAGACAGGGTAACTATGGCTACACCTTC; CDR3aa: CASSLPRQGNYGYTF
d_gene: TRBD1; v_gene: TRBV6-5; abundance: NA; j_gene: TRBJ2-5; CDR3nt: TGTGCCAGTACTCTTGGGACAGGGGAGACCCAGTACTTC; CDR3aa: CASTLGTGETQYF
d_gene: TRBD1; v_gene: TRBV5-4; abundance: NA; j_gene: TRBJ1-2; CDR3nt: TGTGCCAGCAGCTTGGATCTGGACAGGGGGCTTCATGGCTACACCTTC; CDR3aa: CASSLDLDRGLHGYTF
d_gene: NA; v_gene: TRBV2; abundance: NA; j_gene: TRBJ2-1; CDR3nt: TGTGCCAGCAGTGGCCCCGGGACTTCCTACAATGAGCAGTTCTTC; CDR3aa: CASSGPGTSYNEQFF
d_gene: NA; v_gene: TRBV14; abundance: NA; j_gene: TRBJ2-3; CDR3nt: TGTGCCAGCAGCTTAATGTCGGGTCTTCGCACAGATACGCAGTATTTT; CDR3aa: CASSLMSGLRTDTQYF
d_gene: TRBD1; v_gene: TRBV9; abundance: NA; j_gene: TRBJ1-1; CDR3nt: TGTGCCAGCAGCGCCGCAGGGGGCACTGAAGCTTTCTTT; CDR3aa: CASSAAGGTEAFF
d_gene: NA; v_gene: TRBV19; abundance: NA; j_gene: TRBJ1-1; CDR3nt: TGTGCCTCCTGGGATGGCAGGGGGAACACTGAAGCTTTCTTT; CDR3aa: CASWDGRGNTEAFF
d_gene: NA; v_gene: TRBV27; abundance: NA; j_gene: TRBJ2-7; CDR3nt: TGTGCCAGCAGTCTCCACAGGGTTGGGGAGCAGTACTTC; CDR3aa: CASSLHRVGEQYF
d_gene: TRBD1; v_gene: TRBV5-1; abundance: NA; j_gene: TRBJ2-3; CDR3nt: TGCGCCAGCAGCGCCGGGACAGGGAGTCCCACAGATACGCAGTATTTT; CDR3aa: CASSAGTGSPTDTQYF
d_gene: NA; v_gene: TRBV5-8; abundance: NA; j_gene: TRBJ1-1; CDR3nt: TGTGCCAGCAGCTTGGCCGGGGGTAACACTGAAGCTTTCTTT; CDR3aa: CASSLAGGNTEAFF
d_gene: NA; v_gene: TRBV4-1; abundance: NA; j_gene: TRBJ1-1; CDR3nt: TGCGCCAGCAGCCAATGGGGACACCTGAACACTGAAGCTTTCTTT; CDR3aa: CASSQWGHLNTEAFF
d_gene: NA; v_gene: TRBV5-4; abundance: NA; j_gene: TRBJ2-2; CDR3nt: TGTGCCAGCAGCTTGGCCGGGGACACCGGGGAGCTGTTTTTT; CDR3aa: CASSLAGDTGELFF
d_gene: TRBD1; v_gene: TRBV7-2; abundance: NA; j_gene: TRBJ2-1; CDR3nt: TGTGCCAGCAGCTTAGGGGACAGGCCCAATGAGCAGTTCTTC; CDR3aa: CASSLGDRPNEQFF
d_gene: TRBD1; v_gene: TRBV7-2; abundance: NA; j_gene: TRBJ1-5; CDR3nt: TGTGCCAGCCGGTTGGACAGGGGGAGTCAGCCCCAGCATTTT; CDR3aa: CASRLDRGSQPQHF
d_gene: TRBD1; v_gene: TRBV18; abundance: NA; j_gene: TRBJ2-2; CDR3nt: TGTGCCAGCTCACCTAAGGGGGCCGGCGGGGAGCTGTTTTTT; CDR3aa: CASSPKGAGGELFF
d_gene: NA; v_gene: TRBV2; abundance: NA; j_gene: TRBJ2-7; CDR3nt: TGTGCCAGCGAAGGCGCGGCCTACGAGCAGTACTTC; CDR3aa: CASEGAAYEQYF
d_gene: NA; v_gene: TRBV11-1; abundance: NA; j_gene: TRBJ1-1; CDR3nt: TGTGCCAGCAGCTTGCACATGAACACTGAAGCTTTCTTT; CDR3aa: CASSLHMNTEAFF
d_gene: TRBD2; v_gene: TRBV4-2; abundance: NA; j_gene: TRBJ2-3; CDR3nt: TGTGCCAGCAGCCCCTTTTTAGAAGCGGGGGGGTATGATACGCAGTATTTT; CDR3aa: CASSPFLEAGGYDTQYF
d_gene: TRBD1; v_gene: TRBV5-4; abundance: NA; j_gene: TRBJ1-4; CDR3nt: TGTGCCAGCACCTTAGGCCCCTCAGGGGGCTCTAATGAAAAACTGTTTTTT; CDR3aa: CASTLGPSGGSNEKLFF
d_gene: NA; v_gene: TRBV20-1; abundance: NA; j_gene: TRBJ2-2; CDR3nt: TGCAGTGCTAGTTTTGGGACTGGGGAGCTGTTTTTT; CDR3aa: CSASFGTGELFF
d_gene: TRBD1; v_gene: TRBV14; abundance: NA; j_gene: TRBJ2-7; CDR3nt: TGTGCCAGCAGCTGGGACAGGGGCTACGAGCAGTACTTC; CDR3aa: CASSWDRGYEQYF
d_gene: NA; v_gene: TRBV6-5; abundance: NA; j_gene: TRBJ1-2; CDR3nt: TGTGCCAGCAGTTATGGCGGTCCTTATGGCTACACCTTC; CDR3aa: CASSYGGPYGYTF
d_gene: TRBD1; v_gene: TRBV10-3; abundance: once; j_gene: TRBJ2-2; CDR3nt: TGTGCCATCAGAGGGACCGGGACAGGAACCGGCGGGGAGCTGTTTTTT; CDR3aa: CAIRGTGTGTGGELFF
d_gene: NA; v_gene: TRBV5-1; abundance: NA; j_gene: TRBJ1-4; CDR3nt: TGCGCCAGTAGCCGGGGGAATGGGAATGAAAAACTGTTTTTT; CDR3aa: CASSRGNGNEKLFF
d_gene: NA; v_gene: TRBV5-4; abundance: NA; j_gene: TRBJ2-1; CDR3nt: TGTGCCAGCAGCTACGGAGACTCCTACAATGAGCAGTTCTTC; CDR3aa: CASSYGDSYNEQFF
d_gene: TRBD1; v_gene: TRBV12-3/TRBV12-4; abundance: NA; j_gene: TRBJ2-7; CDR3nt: TGTGCCAGCAGTTCCAGGGGGCACGAGCAGTACTTC; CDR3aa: CASSSRGHEQYF
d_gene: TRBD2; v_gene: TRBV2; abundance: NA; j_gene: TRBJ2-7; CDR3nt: TGTGCCAGCAGTTCCGGGACTAGCGGGGGGGGATACGAGCAGTACTTC; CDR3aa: CASSSGTSGGGYEQYF
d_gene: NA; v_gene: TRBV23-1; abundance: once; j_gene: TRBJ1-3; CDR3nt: TGCGCCAGCAGTCACCCAACCGGGACAAGCGGAAACACCATATATTTT; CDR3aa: CASSHPTGTSGNTIYF
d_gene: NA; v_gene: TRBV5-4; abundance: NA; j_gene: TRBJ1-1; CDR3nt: TGTGCCAGCAGCTTGGCCAAGTCGAGAGACACTGAAGCTTTCTTT; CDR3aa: CASSLAKSRDTEAFF
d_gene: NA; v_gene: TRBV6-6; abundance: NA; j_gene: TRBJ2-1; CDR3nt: TGTGCCAGCAGTCGCGGACAGTACAATGAGCAGTTCTTC; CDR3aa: CASSRGQYNEQFF
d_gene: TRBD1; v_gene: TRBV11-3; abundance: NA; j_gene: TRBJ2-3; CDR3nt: TGTGCCAGCAGCCTGGACAGGGGGCTGGATACGCAGTATTTT; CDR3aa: CASSLDRGLDTQYF
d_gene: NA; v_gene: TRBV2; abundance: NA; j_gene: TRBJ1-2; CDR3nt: TGTGCCAGCGGGGGGGAGGGCGCGACGCATGGCTACACCTTC; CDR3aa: CASGGEGATHGYTF
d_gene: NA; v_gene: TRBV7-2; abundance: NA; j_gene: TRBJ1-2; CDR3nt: TGTGCCAGCAGCTTATCACAAGGGGACTATGGCTACACCTTC; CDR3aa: CASSLSQGDYGYTF
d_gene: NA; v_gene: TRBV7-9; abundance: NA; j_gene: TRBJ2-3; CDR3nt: TGTGCCAGCAGACAGGAAGATACGCAGTATTTT; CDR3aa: CASRQEDTQYF
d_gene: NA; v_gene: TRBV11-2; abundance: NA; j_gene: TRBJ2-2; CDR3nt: TGTGCCAGCAGCCCCTATCTAGCGAGCACCGGGGAGCTGTTTTTT; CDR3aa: CASSPYLASTGELFF
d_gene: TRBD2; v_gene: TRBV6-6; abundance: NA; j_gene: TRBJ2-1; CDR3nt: TGTGCCAGCAGAAGACTAGCGGGGGATAGGTCTGAGCAGTTCTTC; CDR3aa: CASRRLAGDRSEQFF
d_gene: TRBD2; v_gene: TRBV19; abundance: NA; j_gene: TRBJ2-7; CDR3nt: TGTGCCAGTAGTATAGGGACTAGCGGCGCCGAGCAGTACTTC; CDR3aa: CASSIGTSGAEQYF
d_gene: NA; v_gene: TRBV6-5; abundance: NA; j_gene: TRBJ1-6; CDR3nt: TGTGCCAGCAGTTACTCTATGCAGGGTCAAGGACCCCTCCACTTT; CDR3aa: CASSYSMQGQGPLHF
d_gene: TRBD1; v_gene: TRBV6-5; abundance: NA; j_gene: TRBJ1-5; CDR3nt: TGTGCCAGCAGCCCGACAGGGTCGGATCAGCCCCAGCATTTT; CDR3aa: CASSPTGSDQPQHF
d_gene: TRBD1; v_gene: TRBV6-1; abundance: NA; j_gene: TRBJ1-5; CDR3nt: TGTGCCAGCAGTGCCCTCGGGACAGGGGGCGGTCAGCCCCAGCATTTT; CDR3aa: CASSALGTGGGQPQHF
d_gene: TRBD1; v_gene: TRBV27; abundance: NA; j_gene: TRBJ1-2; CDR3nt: TGTGCCAGCAGCACGAACAGGGGATTCTATGGCTACACCTTC; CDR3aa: CASSTNRGFYGYTF
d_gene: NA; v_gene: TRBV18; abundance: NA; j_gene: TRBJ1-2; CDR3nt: TGTGCCAGCTCACCTAAGGGACTAAACTATGGCTACACCTTC; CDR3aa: CASSPKGLNYGYTF
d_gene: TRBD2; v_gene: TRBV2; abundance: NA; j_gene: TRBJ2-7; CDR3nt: TGTGCCAGCAGTGTCTCAATTTTTAGCGGGGGGGACTCCTACGAGCAGTACTTC; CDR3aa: CASSVSIFSGGDSYEQYF
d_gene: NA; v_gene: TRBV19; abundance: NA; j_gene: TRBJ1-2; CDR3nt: TGTGCCAGTAGGAGACTCGGGAGCCTCGGCTACACCTTC; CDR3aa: CASRRLGSLGYTF
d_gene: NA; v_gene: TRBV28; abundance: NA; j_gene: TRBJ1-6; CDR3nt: TGTGCCAGCAGTTTAACAATCAGGGGTTCACCCCTCCACTTT; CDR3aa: CASSLTIRGSPLHF
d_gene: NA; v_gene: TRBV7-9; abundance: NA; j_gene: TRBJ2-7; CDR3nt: TGTGCCAGCAGCTCTAACGTAGCCTACGAGCAGTACTTC; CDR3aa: CASSSNVAYEQYF
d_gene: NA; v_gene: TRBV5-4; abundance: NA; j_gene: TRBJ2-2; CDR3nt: TGTGCCAGCAGCTTGGGCGGAAACACCGGGGAGCTGTTTTTT; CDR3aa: CASSLGGNTGELFF